These 14 T cell receptor beta chains originate from one sample sequenced in a study of tumor-infiltrating lymphocytes in primary liver carcinoma. TCR beta cDNA came from approximately 490 ng total RNA, primed with a constant-region primer. Generation of the TCR beta libraries relied on three nested multiplex PCR rounds using slightly modified ARM-PCR. It was with TRBV1-TRBV30 forward primers and a C-beta reverse primer that the first two PCR rounds were run, at roughly 9 cycles each. TCRdb used MiXCR to reprocess the multiplex PCR reads, holding one entry per CDR3 protein. The sample contains approximately 73,000 distinct CDR3 sequences, roughly two thirds of which appear only once. Bulk tissue was left unsorted, and RNA and DNA were co-extracted from approximately 20-30 mg of it. The sequencing input was liver tumor tissue from sampling region 4. Subset specified: tumor region T4, right-lateral pole. Receptors were obtained from a woman in her fifties or sixties with primary liver carcinoma and hepatitis B virus infection.

This clonotype was counted only a few times. The V and J genes are TRBV11-2 and TRBJ1-6, with a possible D match to TRBD1 (6 bases). This CDR3 region has 15 residues. Germline CDR1 and CDR2: SGHAT and FQNNGV. As DNA, the CDR3 is TGTGCTGGCAGCTTAGACCCAGGGGCCAATTCACCCCTCCACTTT. Its protein product is CAGSLDPGANSPLHF.

This clonotype appeared once. Being one base from a much bigger clone, this may be a read error. The chain is built from TRBV5-1 and TRBJ1-4, with TRBD1 as a possible D gene (6 bases). CDR1 and CDR2 from the germline V gene are SGHRS and YFSETQ. This CDR3 spans 13 amino acids. In DNA form, the CDR3 reads TGCGCCAACAGCATGGACAGTTATGAAAAACTGTTTTTT. This sequence encodes CANSMDSYEKLFF.

The V gene is TRBV7-9, the J gene TRBJ2-1; D remains ambiguous. Germline V gives CDR1 SEHNR, CDR2 FQNEAQ (reference sequence). V lost 6 bases, J lost 6 bases, and 12 bases lay in between. CDR3 size: 13 residues. CDR3 bases: TGTGCCAGCAGGAACATACATGGCAATGAGCAGTTCTTC. Translated: CASRNIHGNEQFF.

A word on this clonotype: The junction departs from the called germline gene at one end, perhaps through a read error. The chain couples TRBV6-5 to TRBJ1-1, with TRBD1 matching over 8 bases. This CDR3 has 15 residues. Germline-derived CDR1 and CDR2 are MNHEY and SVGAGI. CDR3 amino acids: CVSSYSLGQVTEAFF. The CDR3 region has the DNA TGTGTCAGCAGTTACTCGTTGGGACAGGTCACTGAAGCTTTCTTT.

About this clonotype: It may be a read error: a sequence one base away is much more abundant. The V gene is TRBV21-1, the J gene TRBJ2-3; no check of the table's D call, TRBD2, against the DNA was made. TRBV21-1 has pseudogene status. The CDR3 is made up of 15 amino acids. The chain's CDR3 is CASSRPLQGPNTQYF. CDR3 sequence (DNA): TGTGCCAGCAGCAGACCCCTGCAGGGCCCGAATACGCAGTATTTT.

Points on this clonotype: Given the absence of the conserved phenylalanine or tryptophan at the CDR3 end, a read error is likely. No DNA is shown, since the ends of the CDR3 on it are uncertain; the CDR3 is the one TCRdb lists. The rearrangement joins TRBV11-2 to TRBJ2-1; the table gives TRBD2 as D, unverified against the DNA. Germline V gene data show CDR1 as SGHAT and CDR2 as FQNNGV. The CDR3 is 9 residues long, counting both termini. The CDR3 is CASSRRPAG.

This clonotype was counted a single time. This CDR3 is missing its conserved last phenylalanine or tryptophan, likely due to a read error. V and J are TRBV10-3 and TRBJ2-3; TRBD1 matches at 10 bases. The germline V gene has CDR1 ENHRY and CDR2 SYGVKD. With 6 bases clipped from V and 4 bases from J, the junction kept 10 bases outside the gene matches. This CDR3 spans 16 amino acids. The DNA for the CDR3 is TGTGCCATCAGCCATGGGGGACAGGGGTCCGCAGATACGCAGTATTTA. Protein sequence: CAISHGGQGSADTQYL.

About this clonotype: The junction and the germline gene differ at one end; a read error may be behind it. The chain links TRBV12-3 or TRBV12-4 to TRBJ2-7, with TRBD2 matching 7 bases. The CDR3 is 18 amino acids. The CDR3, as DNA: TGTGCCAGTAGTTTAGGAGACAGACTAGCAGTCAGCTACTACGAGCAGTACTTC. Translation gives CASSLGDRLAVSYYEQYF.

About this clonotype itself: A read error may produce the germline difference seen at one junction end. The chain has TRBV28 and TRBJ1-5; D is ambiguous. Germline CDR1 MDHEN, CDR2 SYDVKM. This CDR3 is 14 amino acids long. Written as DNA, the CDR3 is TGTGCCAGCAGCCCGCAGACGTACAATCAGCCCCGGCATTTT. Amino acid sequence: CASSPQTYNQPRHF.

In its sample, this clonotype was seen once. V is TRBV6-5 and J is TRBJ2-1, with 8 bases matching TRBD2. The ends lost 6 bases at V and 8 bases at J; junction bases unmatched: 12. Germline-derived CDR1 and CDR2 are MNHEY and SVGAGI. The CDR3 is 15 amino acids. The CDR3, as DNA: TGTGCCAGCAGGGCCCCAGCGGGAGTTTACTATGAGCAGTTCTTC. Its protein is CASRAPAGVYYEQFF.

About this clonotype itself: One end of the junction does not line up with germline, which may come from a read error. The DNA for the CDR3 is TGTGCGAGCAGCGTAGGGGGACTAATGTACACGTCAGATACGCAGTATTTT. As protein: CASSVGGLMYTSDTQYF. The V call is TRBV11-2, the J call TRBJ2-3, with a tentative D call TRBD2 (7 bases). CDR3 size: 17 residues. The germline gives CDR1 SGHAT, CDR2 FQNNGV.

The J gene is TRBJ1-3, the V gene TRBV11-2, with 9 bases fitting TRBD1. CDR1 SGHAT and CDR2 FQNNGV come from the germline V gene. Trimming removed 7 bases from V and 0 bases from J; junction bases left unmatched: 16. The CDR3 has 19 residues. The CDR3 nucleotides read TGTGCCAGCAACTCATGCCCGGACAGGGGTGCGTACTCTGGAAACACCATATATTTT. It codes for CASNSCPDRGAYSGNTIYF.

This clonotype was counted at least ten times. The rearrangement links TRBV6-5 to TRBJ2-1; 9 nucleotides align to TRBD2. There are 17 residues in the CDR3. V lost 2 bases to trimming and J lost 8 bases; unmatched junction nucleotides: 13. Germline lookup yields CDR1 MNHEY and CDR2 SVGAGI. CDR3 sequence: CASSYQPSGNSVDEQFF. CDR3 in DNA: TGTGCCAGCAGTTACCAGCCTAGCGGGAATTCCGTCGATGAGCAGTTCTTC.

Comment on this clonotype: Germline is not matched at one junction end, which may reflect a read error. The chain employs TRBV6-1 and TRBJ1-2, with D possibly matching TRBD1 (5 bases). Per the germline V gene, CDR1 is MNHNS and CDR2 is SASEGT. CDR3 size: 15 residues. CDR3 amino acids: CASCEISQDLYSYTF. CDR3 in DNA: TGTGCCAGCTGTGAAATTTCACAGGATCTTTATAGCTACACCTTC.